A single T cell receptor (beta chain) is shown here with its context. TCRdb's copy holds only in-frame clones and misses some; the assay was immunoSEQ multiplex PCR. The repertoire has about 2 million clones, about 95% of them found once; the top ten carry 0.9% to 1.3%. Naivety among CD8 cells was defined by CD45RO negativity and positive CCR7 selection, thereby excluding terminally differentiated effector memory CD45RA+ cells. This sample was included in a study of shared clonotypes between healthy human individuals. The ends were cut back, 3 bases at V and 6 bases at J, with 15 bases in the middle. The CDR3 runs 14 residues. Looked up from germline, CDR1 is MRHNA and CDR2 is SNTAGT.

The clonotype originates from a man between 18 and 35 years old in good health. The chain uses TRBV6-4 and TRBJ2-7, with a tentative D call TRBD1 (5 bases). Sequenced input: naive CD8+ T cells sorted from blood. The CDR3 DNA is TGTGCCAGCAGTGATCCAGCCCAGGGATGCGAGCAGTACTTC. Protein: CASSDPAQGCEQYF.